Following are 3 T cell receptor beta chains from one sample sequenced in a study of blood T cell repertoires in COVID-19. Sequencing was performed with immunoSEQ multiplex PCR; in TCRdb, only in-frame clones are kept and a portion is missing. The sample includes about 230,000 clones, over 65% of them seen just once. Source material: peripheral blood. These receptors were collected from a woman in her 70s with active or convalescent COVID-19.

V gene TRBV5-1 combines with J gene TRBJ1-1, with 12 nucleotides matching TRBD1. The CDR3 contains 14 residues. V gave up 3 bases and J gave up 5 bases; unmatched junction bases: 2. Germline V gives CDR1 SGHRS, CDR2 YFSETQ. The CDR3 DNA sequence: TGCGCCAGCAGCTCGGGACAGGGGGCTACTGAAGCTTTCTTT. Protein product: CASSSGQGATEAFF.

This clone was seen once. This chain joins TRBV27 and TRBJ2-5; D remains unclear. Germline V CDR1 and CDR2: MNHEY, SMNVEV (reference sequence). CDR3 length: 10 amino acids. Trimming cost V 10 bases and J 1 base, with 4 bases left between them. This CDR3 reads CATLQETQYF. The CDR3, as DNA: TGTGCCACCCTCCAAGAGACCCAGTACTTC.

The genes are TRBV21-1 and TRBJ2-3; TRBD1 is taken as the D call from the table, unchecked against the DNA. TRBV21-1 is a listed pseudogene. The CDR3 loop spans 16 amino acids. The CDR3, as DNA: TGTGCCAGCAGCAAAGCTACGGGCAGGGTGAGAGATACGCAGTATTTT. Its protein product is CASSKATGRVRDTQYF.